These 13 T cell receptor beta chains originate from one sample sequenced in a study of identical twins (dated by TCRdb to about 2016). Receptor amplification or capture employed 5' RACE. TCRdb lists the instrument as Illumina HiSeq 2000. The raw public reads went through TCRdb reprocessing: fastp at Q25, MiXCR clone calling, in-frame beta chains kept. Duplicate CDR3 protein sequences are folded into a single record with the most common DNA and genes. This sample is represented by approximately 590,000 distinct CDR3 sequences; 7.5% to 10% of them were singletons. The leading ten clones occupy approximately 3.2% of the sample. This sample was shared with a second study, whose subject was yellow fever vaccine responses in identical twins.

Source material: PBMCs. All receptors derive from a woman aged 18-29 years in good health.

This clonotype has more than one count but fewer than ten. The J gene is TRBJ2-5, the V gene TRBV6-5, with 11 bases matching TRBD2. CDR1 is MNHEY and CDR2 is SVGAGI in the germline V gene. The V and J ends lost 4 bases and 6 bases, in that order; junction bases with no gene match: 7. CDR3 length: 15 residues. CDR3 residues: CASSSHSGRAQTQYF. The CDR3 region has the DNA TGTGCCAGCAGTTCCCATAGCGGGAGGGCGCAGACCCAGTACTTC.

V is TRBV24-1 and J is TRBJ2-1, with no clear D. Germline CDR1 KGHDR, CDR2 SFDVKD. CDR3 length equals 17 residues. Trimming stripped 5 bases from V and 0 bases from J, with 16 bases between. CDR3 amino acids: CATSAPTKVLSYNEQFF. CDR3 nucleotides: TGTGCCACCAGTGCACCGACCAAGGTCCTCTCCTACAATGAGCAGTTCTTC.

This clonotype was recorded once. The chain has TRBV27 and TRBJ2-5; D is ambiguous. CDR1 and CDR2 (germline): MNHEY, SMNVEV (reference sequence). The V and J ends lost 1 base and 4 bases respectively, with 13 bases between them. CDR3 length equals 15 residues. CDR3 region: CASSLYVGMGETQYF. CDR3 nucleotide sequence: TGTGCCAGCAGTTTATATGTGGGAATGGGAGAGACCCAGTACTTC.

This clonotype was counted only a few times. The gene calls are TRBV6-1 and TRBJ2-7, with 10 bases lining up with TRBD1. Germline V CDR1 and CDR2: MNHNS, SASEGT. Germline trimming cut 6 bases from V and 4 bases from J; bases unmatched to any gene: 6. CDR3 length equals 14 residues. DNA of the CDR3: TGTGCCAGCAGCCGACAGGGGGCGAGGTACGAGCAGTACTTC. Its translation: CASSRQGARYEQYF.

This clonotype turned up a few times. The V call is TRBV7-2, the J call TRBJ2-1, with D tentatively TRBD2 (6 bases). The CDR3 contains 15 residues. Trimming took 6 bases from V and 1 from J, leaving 13 bases between them. Germline CDR1 SGHTA, CDR2 FQGNSA. The CDR3 is CASSWGLTSYNEQFF. CDR3 bases: TGTGCCAGCAGTTGGGGACTGACATCCTACAATGAGCAGTTCTTC.

This clonotype showed up many times. The chain has TRBV12-3 or TRBV12-4 and TRBJ2-7; tentative D call: TRBD1 (6 bases). This CDR3 is 16 amino acids long. V was pared by 1 base and J by 2 bases, with 15 bases between. CDR3 nucleotide sequence: TGTGCCAGCAGTTTAGAGGTGGGGCCAGGGGCCTACGAGCAGTACTTC. This sequence encodes CASSLEVGPGAYEQYF.

The gene calls are TRBV9 and TRBJ2-7; TRBD2 matches 7 bases. Germline CDR1 and CDR2: SGDLS and YYNGEE. The J segment lost 4 bases and the V segment lost 4 bases, leaving 11 bases of the junction unmatched. CDR3 length equals 15 residues. This CDR3 is CASSSSGAALYEQYF. The CDR3 DNA is TGTGCCAGCAGCTCCAGCGGGGCCGCCTTATACGAGCAGTACTTC. The full variable domain, rest sourced from reference TRBV9 and TRBJ2-7, is DSGVTQTPKHLITATGQRVTLRCSPRSGDLSVYWYQQSLDQGLQFLIQYYNGEERAKGNILERFSAQQFPDLHSELNLSSLELGDSALYFCASSSSGAALYEQYFGPGTRLTVT.

The sample holds a few counts of this clonotype. V usage is TRBV20-1 and J usage is TRBJ2-7; 12 bases are shared with TRBD2. Losses at the gene ends were 5 bases for V and 0 bases for J; bases not matched to a gene: 5. The CDR3 length is 15 residues. Germline loops: CDR1 DFQATT, CDR2 SNEGSKA (reference sequence). This CDR3 is CSAGTSGPSSYEQYF. The CDR3 nucleotides are TGCAGTGCTGGGACTAGCGGGCCGAGCTCCTACGAGCAGTACTTC.

This clonotype was observed a few times. The chain carries TRBV5-5 and TRBJ1-2, with 9 positions matching TRBD1. Looked up from germline, CDR1 is SGHKS and CDR2 is YYEKEE (reference sequence). V lost 3 bases, J lost 10 bases, and 19 bases stayed unmatched. CDR3 length equals 17 residues. The CDR3 region is CASSSAGTGSSTGDYTF. CDR3 in DNA: TGTGCCAGCAGCTCCGCCGGGACAGGGTCCTCAACCGGGGACTACACCTTC.

This rearrangement joins TRBV11-2 to TRBJ2-1, with D possibly being TRBD2 (5 bases). V shed 4 bases and J shed 5 bases, with 15 bases lying between them. CDR3 length equals 15 residues. Germline V gene lookup returns CDR1 SGHAT and CDR2 FQNNGV. CDR3 DNA: TGTGCCAGCAGCTACCTGCCGGACTCTGACAATGAGCAGTTCTTC. Translating it yields CASSYLPDSDNEQFF.

This clonotype was counted at least ten times. The CDR3 DNA is TGTGCCAGGGGGGGGGAGCGCGTTGGGACTGAAGCTTTCTTT. This translates into CARGGERVGTEAFF. The V call is TRBV27, the J call TRBJ1-1; weak D call: TRBD1 (5 bases). Germline CDR1 is MNHEY and CDR2 is SMNVEV (reference sequence). V lost 9 bases to trimming and J lost 5 bases, with 19 bases between them. The CDR3 extends over 14 amino acids.

This clonotype has ten or more counts. Here the CDR3 reads CASSSREEQYF. CDR3 bases: TGTGCCAGCAGTAGCCGGGAGGAGCAGTACTTC. The chain carries TRBV12-3 or TRBV12-4 and TRBJ2-7; a weak D match, TRBD2 (6 bases). This CDR3 has 11 amino acids. V was clipped by 5 bases and J by 7 bases, with 9 bases between them.

Only a few counts were recorded for this clonotype. The rearrangement links TRBV6-5 to TRBJ1-2; no firm D call. Deletions cut 2 bases from V and 3 bases from J, with 7 bases between. The germline gives CDR1 MNHEY, CDR2 SVGAGI. The CDR3 has 13 residues. The CDR3, as DNA: TGTGCCAGCAGTTACCGGGGTTACTATGGCTACACCTTC. Translating gives CASSYRGYYGYTF.